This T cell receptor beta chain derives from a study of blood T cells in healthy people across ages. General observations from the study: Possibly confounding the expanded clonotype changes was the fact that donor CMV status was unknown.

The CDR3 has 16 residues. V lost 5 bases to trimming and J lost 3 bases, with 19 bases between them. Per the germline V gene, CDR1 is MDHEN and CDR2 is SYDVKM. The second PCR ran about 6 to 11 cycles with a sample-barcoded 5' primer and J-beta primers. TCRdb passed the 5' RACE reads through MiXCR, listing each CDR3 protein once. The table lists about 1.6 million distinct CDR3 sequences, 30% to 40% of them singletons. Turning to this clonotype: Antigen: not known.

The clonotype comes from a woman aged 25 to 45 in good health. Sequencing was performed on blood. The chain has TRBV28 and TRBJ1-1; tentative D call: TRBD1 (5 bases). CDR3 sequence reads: CASSPMRRGAYTEAFF. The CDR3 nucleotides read TGTGCCAGCAGTCCAATGCGTAGGGGAGCGTACACTGAAGCTTTCTTT.